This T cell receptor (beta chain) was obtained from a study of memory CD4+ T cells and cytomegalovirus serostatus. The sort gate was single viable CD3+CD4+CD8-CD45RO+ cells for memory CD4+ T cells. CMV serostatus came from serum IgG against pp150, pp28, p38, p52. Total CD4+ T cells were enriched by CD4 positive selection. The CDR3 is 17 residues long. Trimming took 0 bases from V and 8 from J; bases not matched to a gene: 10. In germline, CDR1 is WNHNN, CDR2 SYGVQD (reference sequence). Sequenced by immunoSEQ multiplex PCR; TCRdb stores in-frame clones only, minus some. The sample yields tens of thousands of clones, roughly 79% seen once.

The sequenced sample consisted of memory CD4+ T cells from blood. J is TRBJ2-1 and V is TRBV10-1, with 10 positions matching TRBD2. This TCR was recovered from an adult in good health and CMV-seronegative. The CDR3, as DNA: TGCGCCAGCAGTGAGTCGAGGAGCGGGGGGGCCCGAGATGAGCAGTTCTTC. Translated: CASSESRSGGARDEQFF.